Detailed here is one T cell receptor beta chain. The data derive from a study of T cell changes during pregnancy in multiple sclerosis. Sequencing used immunoSEQ multiplex PCR; TCRdb keeps in-frame clones, though not all of them. The sample has about 100,000 clones; around 92% are singletons. The receptor was isolated from a female donor with multiple sclerosis, enrolled in a pregnancy study. Sequencing was performed on peripheral blood, taken after pregnancy.

CDR3: CASSNQDGGNTEAFF. As DNA, the CDR3 is TGTGCCAGTAGCAATCAAGACGGGGGAAACACTGAAGCTTTCTTT. The chain is built from TRBV19 and TRBJ1-1; TRBD1 might be the D (5 bases). Trimming left V 6 bases short and J 2 bases short, with 16 bases between. This CDR3 spans 15 amino acids. CDR1 LNHDA and CDR2 SQIVND come from the germline V gene (reference sequence).